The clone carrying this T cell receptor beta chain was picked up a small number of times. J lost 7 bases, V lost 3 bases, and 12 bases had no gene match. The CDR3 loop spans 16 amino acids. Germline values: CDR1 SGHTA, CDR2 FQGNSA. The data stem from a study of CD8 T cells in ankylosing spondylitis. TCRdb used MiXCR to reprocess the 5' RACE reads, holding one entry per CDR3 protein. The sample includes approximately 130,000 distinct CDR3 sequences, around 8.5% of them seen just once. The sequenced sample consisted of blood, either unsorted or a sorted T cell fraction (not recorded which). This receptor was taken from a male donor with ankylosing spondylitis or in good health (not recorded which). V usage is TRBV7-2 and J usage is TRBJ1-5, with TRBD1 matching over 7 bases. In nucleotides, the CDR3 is TGTGCCAGCAGCTTTATTGGAGGGGGCGGACGGCAGCCCCAGCATTTT. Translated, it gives CASSFIGGGGRQPQHF.